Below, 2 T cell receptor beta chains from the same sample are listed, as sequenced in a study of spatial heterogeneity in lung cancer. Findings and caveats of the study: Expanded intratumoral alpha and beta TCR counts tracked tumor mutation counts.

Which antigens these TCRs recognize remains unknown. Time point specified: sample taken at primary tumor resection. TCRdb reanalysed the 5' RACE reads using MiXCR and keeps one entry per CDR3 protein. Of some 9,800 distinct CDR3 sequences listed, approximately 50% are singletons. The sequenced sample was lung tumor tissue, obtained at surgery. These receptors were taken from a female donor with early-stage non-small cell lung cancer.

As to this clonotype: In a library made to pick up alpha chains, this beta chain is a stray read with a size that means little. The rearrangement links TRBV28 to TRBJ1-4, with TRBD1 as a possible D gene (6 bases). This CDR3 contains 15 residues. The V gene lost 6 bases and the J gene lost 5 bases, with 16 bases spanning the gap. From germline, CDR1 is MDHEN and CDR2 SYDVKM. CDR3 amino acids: CASRPGTPRNEKLFF. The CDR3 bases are TGTGCCAGCAGGCCGGGGACACCCAGGAATGAAAAACTGTTTTTT. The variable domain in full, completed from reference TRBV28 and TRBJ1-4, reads DVKVTQSSRYLVKRTGEKVFLECVQDMDHENMFWYRQDPGLGLRLIYFSYDVKMKEKGDIPEGYSVSREKKERFSLILESASTNQTSMYLCASRPGTPRNEKLFFGSGTQLSVL.

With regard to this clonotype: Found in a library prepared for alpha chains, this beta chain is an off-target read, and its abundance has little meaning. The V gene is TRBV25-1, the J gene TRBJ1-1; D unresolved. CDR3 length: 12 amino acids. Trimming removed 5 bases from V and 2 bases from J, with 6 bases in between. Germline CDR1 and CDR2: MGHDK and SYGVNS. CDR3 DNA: TGTGCCAGCAGTAGAGGAAACACTGAAGCTTTCTTT. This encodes CASSRGNTEAFF.